These T cell receptor beta chains were read from a single sample in a study of blood T cell repertoires in COVID-19. Only in-frame clones appear in the TCRdb table, and some are missing; sequencing was by immunoSEQ multiplex PCR. The table records more than 300,000 clones, roughly 90% of them present only once. Sequenced: PBMCs or T cells enriched from blood (not recorded which). The receptors shown here come from a woman aged 30 to 39 who had recovered from COVID-19. The conserved cysteine and the conserved F or W are not part of the CDR3 here. Fields, in order: V gene, CDR3 protein.

TRBV7-3	ASSTAGGALYEQY
TRBV28	ASNDPGQGGTEAF
TRBV7-2	ASSFQEGRETQY
TRBV7-8	ASSLVSPDSHPYGYT
TRBV7-9	ASSIALGRVSQPQH
TRBV5-4	ASSNSGEGHYGYT
TRBV10-3	AISGGPYNEQF
TRBV5-6	ASSQLAGGQNTQY
TRBV6-5	ASRTQGKMNTEAF
TRBV19	ASRGQGVSNQPQH
TRBV6-2/TRBV6-3	ASSRTGSGSGYT
TRBV7-2	ASNYGTSGRGPYNEQF
TRBV2	ASTGGDGYT
TRBV28	ASIEGQGGSPLH
TRBV6-2/TRBV6-3	ASSYVSGGVEADTQY
TRBV5-4	ASCRDRGSEQY
TRBV7-9	ASSTGTGVEQY
TRBV11-1	ASSLRGGGPNEQF
TRBV6-2/TRBV6-3	ASSRTILAGHEQY
TRBV3-1/TRBV3-2	ASSPTANYGYT
TRBV28	ASSSQGAVEGYT
TRBV9	ASSVGGTPNYGYT
TRBV24-1	ATSDLGRHQGRRAYPYNEQF
TRBV19	ASSIQGLQPQH
TRBV19	ASSKGQGRTDTQY
TRBV18	ASSPTDRGPEAF
TRBV5-6	ASSLNGRDGYT
TRBV4-1	ASSQDTASGTYEQY
TRBV16	ASSQSGRNTEAF
TRBV5-1	ASSPGTGGSDGYT
TRBV5-1	ASSGGQGYTDTQY
TRBV3-1/TRBV3-2	ASSRGGPGTNEKLF
TRBV7-9	ASSLPYLGGEQF
TRBV21-1	ATLVIIAGADTQY
TRBV24-1	ATSDRDSASTDTQY
TRBV5-1	ASSLGGSGNQETQY
TRBV7-8	ASSLSAGTAEKLF
TRBV14	ASSRSNMNTEAF
TRBV6-2/TRBV6-3	ASSPFELNTEAF
TRBV5-1	ASRDSGELF
TRBV7-3	ASSPTGTPTDTQY
TRBV27	ASSLSGQGVHGYT